These T cell receptor beta chains were read from a single sample in a study of blood T cells in healthy people across ages. TCRdb re-called the 5' RACE reads through MiXCR, storing one row per CDR3 protein. The sample has 1.5 million to 2 million distinct CDR3 sequences; roughly 27% are singletons. Sequences were obtained from blood. These receptors originate from a woman in her twenties or thirties in good health. CDR3s include the opening cysteine and the closing phenylalanine or tryptophan. The order of the fields is clone size, V gene, D gene, J gene, CDR3 protein, CDR3 DNA. D genes are given only for firm matches. Only some rows state a clone size, as once, few, many or a class for expanded clones.

clone size: NA
V gene: TRBV5-1
D gene: TRBD1
J gene: TRBJ2-3
CDR3 protein: CASSRQGQGAPDTQYF
CDR3 DNA: TGCGCCAGCAGCCGGCAGGGACAGGGGGCCCCAGATACGCAGTATTTT

clone size: many
V gene: TRBV7-2
D gene: TRBD2
J gene: TRBJ2-1
CDR3 protein: CASSFGGRGNEQFF
CDR3 DNA: TGTGCCAGCAGCTTTGGCGGGAGGGGTAATGAGCAGTTCTTC

clone size: NA
V gene: TRBV12-3/TRBV12-4
D gene: NA
J gene: TRBJ2-3
CDR3 protein: CASRPGGSQYF
CDR3 DNA: TGTGCCAGCAGACCAGGGGGGTCGCAGTATTTT

clone size: NA
V gene: TRBV10-2
D gene: NA
J gene: TRBJ2-7
CDR3 protein: CASSRGTAREQYF
CDR3 DNA: TGCGCCAGCAGCCGGGGCACAGCGCGGGAGCAGTACTTC

clone size: few
V gene: TRBV7-9
D gene: NA
J gene: TRBJ1-2
CDR3 protein: CASSSRNREASYGYTF
CDR3 DNA: TGTGCCAGCAGCTCCCGGAATAGGGAAGCTAGCTATGGCTACACCTTC

clone size: few
V gene: TRBV12-3/TRBV12-4
D gene: NA
J gene: TRBJ2-7
CDR3 protein: CASSPRLIYEQYF
CDR3 DNA: TGTGCCAGCAGCCCTAGGTTAATCTACGAGCAGTACTTC

clone size: many
V gene: TRBV4-1
D gene: NA
J gene: TRBJ2-7
CDR3 protein: CASSQEAGAGGVYEQYF
CDR3 DNA: TGCGCCAGCAGCCAAGAGGCAGGGGCAGGAGGTGTTTACGAGCAGTACTTC

clone size: many
V gene: TRBV12-3/TRBV12-4
D gene: NA
J gene: TRBJ2-7
CDR3 protein: CASSLETAREQYF
CDR3 DNA: TGTGCCAGCAGTTTGGAAACAGCCCGCGAGCAGTACTTC

clone size: few
V gene: TRBV29-1
D gene: NA
J gene: TRBJ1-5
CDR3 protein: CSVAWGSGQPQHF
CDR3 DNA: TGCAGCGTTGCTTGGGGATCAGGTCAGCCCCAGCATTTT

clone size: few
V gene: TRBV6-5
D gene: TRBD1
J gene: TRBJ2-1
CDR3 protein: CASSHPGQGENEQFF
CDR3 DNA: TGTGCCAGCAGTCACCCGGGACAGGGTGAAAATGAGCAGTTCTTC

clone size: NA
V gene: TRBV27
D gene: NA
J gene: TRBJ1-5
CDR3 protein: CASSPDPANQPQHF
CDR3 DNA: TGTGCCAGCAGTCCGGATCCGGCGAATCAGCCCCAGCATTTT

clone size: NA
V gene: TRBV20-1
D gene: TRBD2
J gene: TRBJ2-1
CDR3 protein: CSARITSGGRSSYNEQFF
CDR3 DNA: TGCAGTGCTAGGATAACTAGCGGGGGGCGGAGCTCCTACAATGAGCAGTTCTTC

clone size: NA
V gene: TRBV5-1
D gene: TRBD2
J gene: TRBJ2-1
CDR3 protein: CASSDLGGGPYNEQFF
CDR3 DNA: TGCGCCAGCAGCGACCTGGGGGGGGGTCCTTACAATGAGCAGTTCTTC

clone size: NA
V gene: TRBV7-3
D gene: TRBD1
J gene: TRBJ1-2
CDR3 protein: CASSVSGQGFYGYTF
CDR3 DNA: TGTGCCAGCAGCGTATCGGGACAGGGGTTCTATGGCTACACCTTC

clone size: NA
V gene: TRBV29-1
D gene: NA
J gene: TRBJ2-3
CDR3 protein: CSGIGTRPREADTQYF
CDR3 DNA: TGCAGCGGGATAGGGACCCGGCCAAGAGAGGCAGATACGCAGTATTTT